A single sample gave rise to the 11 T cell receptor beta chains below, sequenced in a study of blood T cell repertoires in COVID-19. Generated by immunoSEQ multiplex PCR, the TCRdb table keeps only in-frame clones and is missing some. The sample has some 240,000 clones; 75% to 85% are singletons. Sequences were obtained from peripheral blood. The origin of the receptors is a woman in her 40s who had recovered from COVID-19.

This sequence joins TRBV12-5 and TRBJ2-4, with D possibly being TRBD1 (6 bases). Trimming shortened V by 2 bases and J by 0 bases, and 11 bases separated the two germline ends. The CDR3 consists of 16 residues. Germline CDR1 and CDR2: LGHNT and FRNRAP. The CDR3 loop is CASGLLGQLAKNIQYF. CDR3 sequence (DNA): TGTGCTAGTGGTTTGCTGGGACAACTAGCCAAAAACATTCAGTACTTC.

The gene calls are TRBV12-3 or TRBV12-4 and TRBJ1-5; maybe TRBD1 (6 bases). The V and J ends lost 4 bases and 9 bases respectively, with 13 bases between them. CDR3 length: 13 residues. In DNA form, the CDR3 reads TGTGCCAGCAGTTCAGGGGTGGTAGGGCCCCAGCATTTT. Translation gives CASSSGVVGPQHF.

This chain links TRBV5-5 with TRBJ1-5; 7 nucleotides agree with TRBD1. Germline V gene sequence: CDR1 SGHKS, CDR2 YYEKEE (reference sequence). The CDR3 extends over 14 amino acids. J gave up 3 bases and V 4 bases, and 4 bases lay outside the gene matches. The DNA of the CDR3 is TGTGCCAGCAGCAAGACAGGGATCAATCAGCCCCAGCATTTT. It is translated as CASSKTGINQPQHF.

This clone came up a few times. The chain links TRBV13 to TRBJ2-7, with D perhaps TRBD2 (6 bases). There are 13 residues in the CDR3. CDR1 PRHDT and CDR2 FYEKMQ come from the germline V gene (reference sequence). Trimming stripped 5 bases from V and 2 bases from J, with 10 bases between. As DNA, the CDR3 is TGTGCCAGCAGCCCCGGGACTCCCTACGAGCAGTACTTC. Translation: CASSPGTPYEQYF. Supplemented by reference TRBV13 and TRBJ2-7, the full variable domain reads AAGVIQSPRHLIKEKRETATLKCYPIPRHDTVYWYQQGPGQDPQFLISFYEKMQSDKGSIPDRFSAQQFSDYHSELNMSSLELGDSALYFCASSPGTPYEQYFGPGTRLTVT.

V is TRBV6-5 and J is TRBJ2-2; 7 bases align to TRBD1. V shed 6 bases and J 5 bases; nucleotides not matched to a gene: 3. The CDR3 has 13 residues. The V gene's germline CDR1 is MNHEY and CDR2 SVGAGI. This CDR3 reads CASREGATGELFF. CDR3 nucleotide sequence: TGTGCCAGCAGAGAGGGGGCGACCGGGGAGCTGTTTTTT.

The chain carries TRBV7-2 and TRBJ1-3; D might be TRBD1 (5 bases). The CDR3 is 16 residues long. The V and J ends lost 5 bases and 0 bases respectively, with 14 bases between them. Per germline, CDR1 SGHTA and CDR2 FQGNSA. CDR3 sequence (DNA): TGTGCCAGCAGCCATAGCCCGGGACTCTCTGGAAACACCATATATTTT. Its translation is CASSHSPGLSGNTIYF.

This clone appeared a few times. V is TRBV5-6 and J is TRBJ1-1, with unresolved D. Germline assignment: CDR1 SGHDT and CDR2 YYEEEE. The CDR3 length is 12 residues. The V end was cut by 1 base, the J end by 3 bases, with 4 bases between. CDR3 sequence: CASSLYYTEAFF. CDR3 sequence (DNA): TGTGCCAGCAGCTTGTATTACACTGAAGCTTTCTTT.

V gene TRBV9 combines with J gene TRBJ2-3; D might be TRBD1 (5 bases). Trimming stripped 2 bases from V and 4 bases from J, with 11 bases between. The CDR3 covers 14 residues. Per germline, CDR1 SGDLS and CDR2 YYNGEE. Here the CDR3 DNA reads TGTGCCAGCAGCGTTACGACAGCCCCAGATACGCAGTATTTT. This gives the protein CASSVTTAPDTQYF. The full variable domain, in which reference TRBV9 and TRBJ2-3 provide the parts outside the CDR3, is DSGVTQTPKHLITATGQRVTLRCSPRSGDLSVYWYQQSLDQGLQFLIQYYNGEERAKGNILERFSAQQFPDLHSELNLSSLELGDSALYFCASSVTTAPDTQYFGPGTRLTVL.

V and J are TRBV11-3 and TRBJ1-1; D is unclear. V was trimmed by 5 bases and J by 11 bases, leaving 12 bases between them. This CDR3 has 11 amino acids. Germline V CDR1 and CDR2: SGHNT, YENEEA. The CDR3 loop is CASSEGVAAFF. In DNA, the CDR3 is TGTGCCAGCAGCGAGGGTGTAGCGGCTTTCTTT.

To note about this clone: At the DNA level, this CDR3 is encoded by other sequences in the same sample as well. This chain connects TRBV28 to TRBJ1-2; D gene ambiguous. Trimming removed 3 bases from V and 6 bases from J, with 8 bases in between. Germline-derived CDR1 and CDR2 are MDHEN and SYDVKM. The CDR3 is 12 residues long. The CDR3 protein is CASSFLGDGYTF. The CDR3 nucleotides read TGTGCCAGCAGTTTCCTGGGAGATGGCTACACCTTC.

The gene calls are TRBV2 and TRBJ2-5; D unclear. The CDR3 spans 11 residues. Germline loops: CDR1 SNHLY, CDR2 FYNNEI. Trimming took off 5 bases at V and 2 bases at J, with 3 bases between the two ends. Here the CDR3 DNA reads TGTGCCAGCAGTCCTCAAGAGACCCAGTACTTC. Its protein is CASSPQETQYF.